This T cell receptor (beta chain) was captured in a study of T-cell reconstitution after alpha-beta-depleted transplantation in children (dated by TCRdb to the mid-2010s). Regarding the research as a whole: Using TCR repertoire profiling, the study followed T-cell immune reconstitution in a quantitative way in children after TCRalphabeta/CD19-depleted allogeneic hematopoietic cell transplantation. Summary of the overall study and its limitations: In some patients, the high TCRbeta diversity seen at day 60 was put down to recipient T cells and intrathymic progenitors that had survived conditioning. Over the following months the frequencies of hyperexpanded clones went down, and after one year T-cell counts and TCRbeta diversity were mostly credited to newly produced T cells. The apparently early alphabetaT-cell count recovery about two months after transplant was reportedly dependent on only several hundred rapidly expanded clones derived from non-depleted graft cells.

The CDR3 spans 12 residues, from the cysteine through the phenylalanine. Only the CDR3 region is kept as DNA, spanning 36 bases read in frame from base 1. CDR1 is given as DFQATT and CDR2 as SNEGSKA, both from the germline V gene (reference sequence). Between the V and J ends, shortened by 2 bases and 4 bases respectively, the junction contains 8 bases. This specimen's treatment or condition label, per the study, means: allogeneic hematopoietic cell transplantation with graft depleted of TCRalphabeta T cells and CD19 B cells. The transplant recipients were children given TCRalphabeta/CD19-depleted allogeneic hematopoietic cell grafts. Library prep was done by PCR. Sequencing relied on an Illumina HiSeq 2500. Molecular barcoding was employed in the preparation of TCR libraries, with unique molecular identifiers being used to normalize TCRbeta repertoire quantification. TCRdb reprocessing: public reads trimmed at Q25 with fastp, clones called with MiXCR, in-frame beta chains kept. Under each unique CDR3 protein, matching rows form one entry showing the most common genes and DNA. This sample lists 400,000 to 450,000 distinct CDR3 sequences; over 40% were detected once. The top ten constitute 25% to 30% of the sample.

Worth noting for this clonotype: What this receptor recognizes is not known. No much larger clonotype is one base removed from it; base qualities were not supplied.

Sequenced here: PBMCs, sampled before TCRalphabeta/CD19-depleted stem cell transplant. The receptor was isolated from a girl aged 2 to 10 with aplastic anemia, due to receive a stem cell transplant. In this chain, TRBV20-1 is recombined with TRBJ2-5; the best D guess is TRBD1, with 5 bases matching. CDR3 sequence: CSARWQGETQYF. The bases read TGCAGTGCTAGATGGCAGGGAGAGACCCAGTACTTC.